This T cell receptor beta chain derives from a study of OX40 agonist ivuxolimab in advanced cancers. Overall study results and limits: CD4+ and CD8+ T cells in blood underwent clonal expansion by week 6 at 0.1 to 3.0 mg/kg.

Concerning this clone: What it binds is unknown. A junction boundary mismatches the germline segment, possibly from a read error.

The CDR3 consists of 16 residues. In germline, CDR1 is LNHDA, CDR2 SQIVND (reference sequence). Assay: immunoSEQ multiplex PCR; the TCRdb copy retains only in-frame clones and omits some. The table has tens of thousands of clones, around 82% seen once. Patients were excluded for autoimmune disease history or systemic immunosuppression. The V call is TRBV19, the J call TRBJ2-1; 11 bases align to TRBD1. Material: CD4+ or CD8+ T cells sorted from blood, obtained in a trial of the OX40 agonist ivuxolimab. The sequence derives from an adult with an advanced solid tumor such as melanoma, head and neck, liver or kidney cancer. CDR3 amino acids: CASSRGQGASSNEQFF. The CDR3 nucleotides read TGTGCCAGTAGTAGAGGACAGGGGGCTTCCTCCAATGAGCAGTTCTTC.